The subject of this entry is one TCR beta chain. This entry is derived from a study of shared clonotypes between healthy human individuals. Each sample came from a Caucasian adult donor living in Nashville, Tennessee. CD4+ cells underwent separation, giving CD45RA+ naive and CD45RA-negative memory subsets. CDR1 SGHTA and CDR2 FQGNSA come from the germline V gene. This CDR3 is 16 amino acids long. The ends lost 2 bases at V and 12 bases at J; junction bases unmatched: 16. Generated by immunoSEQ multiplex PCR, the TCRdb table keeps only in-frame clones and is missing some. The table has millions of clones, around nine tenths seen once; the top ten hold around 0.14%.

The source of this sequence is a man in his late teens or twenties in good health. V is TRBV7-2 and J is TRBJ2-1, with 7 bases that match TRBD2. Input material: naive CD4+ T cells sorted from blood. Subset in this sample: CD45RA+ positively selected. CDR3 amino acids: CASSLLGRDYSRGQFF. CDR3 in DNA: TGTGCCAGCAGCTTACTTGGACGGGACTACTCAAGGGGGCAGTTCTTC.